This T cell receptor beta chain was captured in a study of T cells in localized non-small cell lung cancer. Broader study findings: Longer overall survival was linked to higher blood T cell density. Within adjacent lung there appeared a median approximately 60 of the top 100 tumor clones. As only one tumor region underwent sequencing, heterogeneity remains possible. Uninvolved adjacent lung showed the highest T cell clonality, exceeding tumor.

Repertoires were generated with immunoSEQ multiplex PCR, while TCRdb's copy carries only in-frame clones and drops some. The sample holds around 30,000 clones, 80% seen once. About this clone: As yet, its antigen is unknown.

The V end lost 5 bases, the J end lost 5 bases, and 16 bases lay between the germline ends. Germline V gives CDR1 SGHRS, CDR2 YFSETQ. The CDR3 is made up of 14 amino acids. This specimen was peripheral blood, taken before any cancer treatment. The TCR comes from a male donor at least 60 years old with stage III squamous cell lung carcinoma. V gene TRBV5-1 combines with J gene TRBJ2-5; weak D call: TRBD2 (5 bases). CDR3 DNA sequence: TGCGCCAGCAGACTAGACTGGCAGCCCGAGACCCAGTACTTC. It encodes CASRLDWQPETQYF.